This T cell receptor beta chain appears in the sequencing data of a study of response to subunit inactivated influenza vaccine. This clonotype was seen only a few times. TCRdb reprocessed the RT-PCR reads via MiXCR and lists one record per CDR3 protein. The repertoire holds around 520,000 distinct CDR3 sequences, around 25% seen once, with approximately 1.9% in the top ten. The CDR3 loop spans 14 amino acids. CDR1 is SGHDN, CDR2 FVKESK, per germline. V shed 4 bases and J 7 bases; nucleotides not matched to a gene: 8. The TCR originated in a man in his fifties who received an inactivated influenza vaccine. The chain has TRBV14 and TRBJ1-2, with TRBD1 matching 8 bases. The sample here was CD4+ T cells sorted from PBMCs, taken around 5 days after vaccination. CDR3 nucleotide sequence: TGTGCCAGCAGCCTTCGACAGGGGTACGGTGGCTACACCTTC. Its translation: CASSLRQGYGGYTF.